Listed below are T cell receptor beta chains from one sample, sequenced in a study of ipilimumab plus nivolumab after autologous stem cell transplantation. Assay used: immunoSEQ multiplex PCR; TCRdb lists only in-frame clones, some missing. The table shows some 9,300 clones, with 55% to 75% occurring only once. Sequenced material: PBMCs, taken in a trial of ipilimumab plus nivolumab as post-transplant consolidation. The receptors were gathered from a female donor with multiple myeloma. Both conserved end residues are part of each CDR3. Not all rows give a size; the values are once, few, many and, for expanded clones, a class.

TRBJ1-1,-,TRBV5-1,CASTTEEGNTEAFF
TRBJ2-3,-,TRBV28,CASSWRAGVPTDTQYF
TRBJ2-5,-,TRBV5-1,CASSTQGGREETQYF
TRBJ1-1,-,TRBV2,CASKPGQGVEAFF
TRBJ1-2,-,TRBV14,CASSQAINYGYTF
TRBJ2-7,-,TRBV27,CASSEGPPAFLSSYEQYF
TRBJ1-1,medium-sized,TRBV30,CAWSIIRNTEAFF
TRBJ1-2,-,TRBV6-5,CASSGDGGGGGYTF
TRBJ2-5,-,TRBV5-4,CASSRGLRGFETQYF
TRBJ1-5,few,TRBV27,CASSSNMGGFNQPQHF
TRBJ2-5,-,TRBV10-1,CASQGDQETQYF
TRBJ2-3,-,TRBV5-4,CASSPAGASTDTQYF
TRBJ1-4,once,TRBV28,CASTPPRGKLFF
TRBJ2-5,once,TRBV19,CASSRDRGETQYF
TRBJ2-5,-,TRBV18,CASSQPGLAGGGETQYF
TRBJ1-2,-,TRBV2,CASGGGYTF
TRBJ2-3,medium-sized,TRBV27,CASSFVGSTDTQYF
TRBJ1-5,-,TRBV7-2,CASSTQTGPQPQHF
TRBJ2-7,once,TRBV28,CASTGTGVTYEQYF
TRBJ2-7,-,TRBV19,CASRAAASYEQYF
TRBJ1-5,-,TRBV7-9,CASSWTGDGQPQHF
TRBJ2-5,medium-sized,TRBV7-9,CASSSTSWGETQYF
TRBJ1-3,-,TRBV4-2,CASSPGTGWGSGNTIYF
TRBJ1-2,-,TRBV9,CASSVGTNYGYTF
TRBJ2-2,-,TRBV5-1,CASRGGTTGELFF
TRBJ1-4,-,TRBV2,CASSGINEKLFF
TRBJ1-5,-,TRBV9,CASSDGGANQPQHF
TRBJ2-7,medium-sized,TRBV5-1,CASSLEAGGSYEQYF
TRBJ1-1,-,TRBV19,CASRLGTGESRTEAFF
TRBJ2-1,-,TRBV5-1,CASSWNDRSFGSYNEQFF
TRBJ1-6,-,TRBV11-2,CASSLDGTLSPLHF
TRBJ2-3,-,TRBV19,CASKWFGGRGLEDTQYF
TRBJ1-1,-,TRBV11-2,CASSLVGLGSTEAFF
TRBJ2-1,-,TRBV27,CASSFPNNEQFF
TRBJ2-1,medium-sized,TRBV27,CASSLSLEGWWEQFF
TRBJ2-2,-,TRBV7-3,CASGGKRTGDTGELFF
TRBJ2-7,-,TRBV5-1,CASSRTPTYEQYF
TRBJ2-7,-,TRBV2,CASSELTSGRSEQYF
TRBJ2-7,-,TRBV29-1,CSVGVSRSREQYF
TRBJ2-3,-,TRBV5-6,CASSIGLAGVGDTQYF
TRBJ2-7,medium-sized,TRBV6-1,CASSGGQGINEQYF
TRBJ2-1,-,TRBV15,CATSRVPLVAHEGNNEQFF
TRBJ2-1,once,TRBV23-1,CASSQYASRRSYNEQFF
TRBJ2-7,-,TRBV28,CASLSGTTYEQYF